This is a list of T cell receptor beta chains from one sample in a study of shared clonotypes between healthy human individuals. The repertoire was sequenced with immunoSEQ multiplex PCR; TCRdb's copy has only in-frame clones and lacks some. The sample records hundreds of thousands of clones, around 97% being singletons. The sample comprised naive CD4+ T cells sorted from blood. The source of these receptors is a woman in her 30s in good health. CDR3s include the opening cysteine and the closing phenylalanine or tryptophan. A D gene is named only where the DNA matches it firmly. Expanded clones get a size class; other rows say once, few or many, or leave the size out.

CASSLLGPYEQYF,TGTGCCAGCAGCTTGCTTGGCCCCTACGAGCAGTACTTC,TRBV5-4,NA,TRBJ2-7,NA
CASSGWITDTQYF,TGTGCCAGCAGTGGATGGATCACAGATACGCAGTATTTT,TRBV2,NA,TRBJ2-3,NA
CASSLWRNLNTEAFF,TGTGCCAGCAGTTTATGGCGGAACTTGAACACTGAAGCTTTCTTT,TRBV28,NA,TRBJ1-1,NA
CASTDQWTSVINEQFF,TGTGCCAGTACTGATCAGTGGACTAGCGTCATCAATGAGCAGTTCTTC,TRBV19,NA,TRBJ2-1,TRBD2
CASRPPPSGGAGYGYTF,TGTGCCAGCAGACCTCCCCCGTCGGGGGGCGCGGGCTATGGCTACACCTTC,TRBV27,once,TRBJ1-2,NA
CASSKTSGSHQETQYF,TGTGCCAGCAGTAAAACTAGCGGGAGTCACCAAGAGACCCAGTACTTC,TRBV2,NA,TRBJ2-5,TRBD2
CASSVRWEGLFEQYF,TGTGCCAGCAGCGTAAGGTGGGAGGGCCTTTTTGAGCAGTACTTC,TRBV9,NA,TRBJ2-7,TRBD2
CASSYGGDPLEQYF,TGTGCCAGCAGCTACGGCGGGGATCCGCTCGAGCAGTACTTC,TRBV9,NA,TRBJ2-7,NA
CASTRGTSDNQYF,TGTGCCAGCACACGGGGGACTAGCGACAACCAGTACTTC,TRBV18,NA,TRBJ2-7,TRBD2
CASSYDSEAFF,TGTGCCAGCAGTTACGACAGTGAAGCTTTCTTT,TRBV6-5,NA,TRBJ1-1,NA
CASSEKGDNTGELFF,TGCGCCAGCAGTGAGAAGGGGGATAACACCGGGGAGCTGTTTTTT,TRBV10-1,NA,TRBJ2-2,NA
CASSLGWGMTGEHTEAFF,TGTGCCAGCAGCTTAGGTTGGGGGATGACAGGGGAGCACACTGAAGCTTTCTTT,TRBV7-9,NA,TRBJ1-1,TRBD1
CASSLASGRPDTGELFF,TGTGCCAGCAGTTTGGCTAGCGGGAGGCCCGACACCGGGGAGCTGTTTTTT,TRBV27,NA,TRBJ2-2,TRBD2
CASSLIPDTQYF,TGTGCCAGCAGCTTAATTCCAGATACGCAGTATTTT,TRBV11-2,once,TRBJ2-3,NA
CASSVGGNTEAFF,TGCGCCAGCAGTGTGGGGGGTAACACTGAAGCTTTCTTT,TRBV5-1,NA,TRBJ1-1,NA
CASSFGGSSYEQYF,TGCGCCAGCAGCTTTGGGGGGAGCTCCTACGAGCAGTACTTC,TRBV5-1,few,TRBJ2-7,NA